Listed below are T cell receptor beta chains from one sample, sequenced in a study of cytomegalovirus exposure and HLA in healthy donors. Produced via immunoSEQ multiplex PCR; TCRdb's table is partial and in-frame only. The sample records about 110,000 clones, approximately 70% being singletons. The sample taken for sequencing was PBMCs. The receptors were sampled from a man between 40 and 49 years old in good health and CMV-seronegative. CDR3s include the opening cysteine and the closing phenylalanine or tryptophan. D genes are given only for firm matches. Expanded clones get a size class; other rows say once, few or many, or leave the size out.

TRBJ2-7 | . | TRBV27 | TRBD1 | CASTHRTGSLFYEQYF | TGTGCCAGCACCCATAGGACAGGGTCCTTGTTCTACGAGCAGTACTTC
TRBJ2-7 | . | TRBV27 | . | CASSLPSGEQYF | TGTGCCAGCAGTTTACCGAGCGGCGAGCAGTACTTC
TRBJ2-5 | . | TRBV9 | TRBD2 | CASSVAPRRGEETQYF | TGTGCCAGCAGCGTAGCCCCCCGGCGGGGGGAAGAGACCCAGTACTTC
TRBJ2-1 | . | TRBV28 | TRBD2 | CASRLAGASSYNEQFF | TGTGCCAGCAGGTTAGCGGGGGCGAGCTCCTACAATGAGCAGTTCTTC
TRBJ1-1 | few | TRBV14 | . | CASSRRLDSRWNPMNTEAFF | TGTGCCAGCAGCAGGAGACTAGACAGCCGATGGAACCCGATGAACACTGAAGCTTTCTTT
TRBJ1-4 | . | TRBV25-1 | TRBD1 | CASSEYIRDRGREKLFF | TGTGCCAGCAGTGAATATATTCGGGACAGGGGTCGAGAAAAACTGTTTTTT
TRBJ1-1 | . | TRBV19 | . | CASQGLGITEAFF | TGTGCCAGCCAGGGGCTCGGGATCACTGAAGCTTTCTTT
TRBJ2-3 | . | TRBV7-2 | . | CASREGTAPSTDTQYF | TGTGCCAGCCGGGAAGGAACTGCCCCTAGCACAGATACGCAGTATTTT
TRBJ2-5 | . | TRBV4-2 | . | CASSQGGTGAPTQYF | TGTGCCAGCAGCCAAGGGGGGACTGGGGCTCCGACCCAGTACTTC
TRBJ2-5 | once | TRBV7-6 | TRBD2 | CASSPSGAGETQYF | TGTGCCAGCAGCCCTAGCGGGGCTGGGGAGACCCAGTACTTC
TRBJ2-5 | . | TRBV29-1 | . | CSVEELAQETQYF | TGCAGCGTTGAAGAATTGGCCCAAGAGACCCAGTACTTC
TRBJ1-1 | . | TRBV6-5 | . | CASRNNFEAFF | TGTGCCAGCAGAAACAATTTTGAAGCTTTCTTT
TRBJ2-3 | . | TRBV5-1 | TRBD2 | CASSLLTSGVADTQYF | TGCGCCAGCAGCTTGCTGACTAGCGGGGTGGCAGATACGCAGTATTTT
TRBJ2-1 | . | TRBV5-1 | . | CASSLGLGYNEQFF | TGCGCCAGCAGCTTGGGACTAGGCTACAATGAGCAGTTCTTC
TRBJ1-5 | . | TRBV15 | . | CATSGKAGFNQPQHF | TGTGCCACCAGCGGCAAAGCGGGATTCAATCAGCCCCAGCATTTT
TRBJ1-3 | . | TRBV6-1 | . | CASSRGVSGNTIYF | TGTGCCAGCTCGCGGGGCGTCTCTGGAAACACCATATATTTT
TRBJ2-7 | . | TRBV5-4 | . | CASSLVAGRHEQYF | TGTGCCAGCAGCTTGGTGGCAGGGAGGCACGAGCAGTACTTC
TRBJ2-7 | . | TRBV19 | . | CASSIDMAAGEGYEQYF | TGTGCCAGTAGTATAGATATGGCGGCAGGGGAAGGCTACGAGCAGTACTTC
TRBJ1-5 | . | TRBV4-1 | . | CASSLPGNSNQPQHF | TGCGCCAGCAGCCTACCCGGTAATAGCAATCAGCCCCAGCATTTT
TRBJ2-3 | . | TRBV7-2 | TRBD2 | CASSPRVRLASDTQYF | TGTGCTAGCAGCCCTAGAGTGAGACTAGCCTCAGATACGCAGTATTTT
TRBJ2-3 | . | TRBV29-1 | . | CSAEGLAGGLKDTQYF | TGCAGCGCAGAAGGTCTAGCTGGTGGCCTTAAAGATACGCAGTATTTT
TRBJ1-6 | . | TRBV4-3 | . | CASSQDRSSYNSPLHF | TGCGCCAGCAGCCAAGATAGGAGCTCCTATAATTCACCCCTCCACTTT
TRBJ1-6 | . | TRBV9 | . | CASSVAFSGDSPLHF | TGTGCCAGCAGCGTAGCTTTCTCCGGGGATTCACCCCTCCACTTT
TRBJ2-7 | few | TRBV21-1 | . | CASSNGHLVRGGEQYF | TGTGCCAGCAGCAACGGACACTTGGTCAGGGGTGGGGAGCAGTACTTC
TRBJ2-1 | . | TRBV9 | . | CASSQGAGSYNEQFF | TGTGCCAGCAGCCAAGGGGCAGGCTCCTACAATGAGCAGTTCTTC
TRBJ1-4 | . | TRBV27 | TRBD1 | CASKRQGLTNEKLFF | TGTGCCAGCAAGAGACAGGGACTCACTAATGAAAAACTGTTTTTT
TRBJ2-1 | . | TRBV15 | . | CATSRAQGSVGEQFF | TGTGCCACCAGCAGAGCCCAGGGGTCGGTCGGTGAGCAGTTCTTC
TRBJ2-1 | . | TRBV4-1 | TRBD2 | CASSPAGVDNEQFF | TGCGCCAGCAGCCCGGCGGGAGTTGACAATGAGCAGTTCTTC
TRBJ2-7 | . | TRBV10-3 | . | CAISEGGHSYEQYF | TGTGCCATCAGTGAGGGGGGACATTCCTACGAGCAGTACTTC
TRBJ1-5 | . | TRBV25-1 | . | CASSGVRTDQYQPQHF | TGTGCCAGCAGTGGGGTCCGGACAGACCAATATCAGCCCCAGCATTTT
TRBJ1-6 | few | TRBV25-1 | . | CASEGQGNSPLHF | TGTGCCAGCGAAGGGCAGGGTAATTCACCCCTCCACTTT
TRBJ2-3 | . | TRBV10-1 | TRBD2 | CAETERGGTDTQYF | TGCGCCGAGACGGAGCGGGGGGGCACCGATACGCAGTATTTT
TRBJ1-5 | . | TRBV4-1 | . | CASSQGEAGNQPQHF | TGCGCCAGCAGCCAAGGAGAGGCAGGGAATCAGCCCCAGCATTTT
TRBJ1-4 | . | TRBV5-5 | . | CASRRRLNEKLFF | TGTGCCAGCAGGCGAAGACTTAATGAAAAACTGTTTTTT
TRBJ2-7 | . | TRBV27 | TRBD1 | CASSLSSGQSYEQYF | TGTGCCAGCAGTTTATCCTCGGGACAGTCCTACGAGCAGTACTTC
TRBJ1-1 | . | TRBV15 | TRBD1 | CATSVQGDTEAFF | TGTGCCACCAGCGTCCAGGGGGACACTGAAGCTTTCTTT
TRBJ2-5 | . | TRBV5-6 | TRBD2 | CASTRWDLKREQYF | TGTGCCAGCACCCGATGGGACCTAAAGCGGGAGCAGTACTTC
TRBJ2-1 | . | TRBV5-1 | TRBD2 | CASSLRFGGDYYNEQFF | TGCGCCAGCAGCTTGCGTTTTGGAGGGGACTACTACAATGAGCAGTTCTTC
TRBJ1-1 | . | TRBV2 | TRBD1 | CASRGTGGTEAFF | TGTGCCAGCAGGGGGACAGGGGGCACTGAAGCTTTCTTT
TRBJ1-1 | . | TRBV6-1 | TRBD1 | CASSEWGQGATEAFF | TGTGCCAGCAGTGAGTGGGGGCAGGGGGCGACTGAAGCTTTCTTT
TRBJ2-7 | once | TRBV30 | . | CAWRVGYEQYF | TGTGCCTGGAGAGTCGGGTACGAGCAGTACTTC